The source of this TCR beta chain is a study of radiotherapy plus CTLA-4 blockade in lung cancer (dated by TCRdb to the late 2010s). Background on the whole study: Among the enrolled patients, 18% had an objective response, and about 31% reached disease control.

Including cysteine and phenylalanine, the CDR3 has 15 amino acids. The entry retains the CDR3 DNA only, 45 bases that are in frame from base 1. As encoded in the germline V gene, CDR1 is KGHSH while CDR2 is LQKENI. The germline V end is reduced by 5 bases and the J end by 5 bases; junction bases left unmatched: 12. Receptor amplification or capture employed the immunoSEQ multiplex PCR assay. In its TCRdb copy, this immuneACCESS table keeps in-frame sequences only and misses some clones. Where compared with another copy, unresolved V genes explain less than half of these, and the others have no known cause. This sample holds 65,000 to 90,000 clones; around 84% were observed only once. 0.85% to 0.95% of the sample lies in the top ten. The study tested focal radiation therapy combined with CTLA-4 blockade (ipilimumab) in patients with chemo-refractory metastatic non-small-cell lung cancer. Comments on this clone: Its antigen is currently not known. Per-nucleotide qualities are absent, and no much larger clonotype sits a single base away.

On the study overall, not on this receptor specifically: After treatment with radiotherapy and ipilimumab, TCR clones that came from tumors expanded in the peripheral blood. Early dynamic changes in blood T cell clones, together with increased serum interferon-beta after radiation, were reported as the strongest predictors of response.

The sequencing used peripheral blood, collected from a patient treated with radiotherapy plus ipilimumab. In this chain, TRBV18 is recombined with TRBJ2-7, and TRBD1 matches 7 of the central bases. The sequence came from a human donor with non-small cell lung cancer who had stable disease on radiotherapy plus ipilimumab. The CDR3 region has the sequence CASSSLGGAGDEQYF. The DNA is as follows: TGTGCCAGCTCATCTCTAGGGGGCGCAGGAGACGAGCAGTACTTC.